This T cell receptor (beta chain) was identified during a study of control samples from healthy donors and cancer patients. Method: immunoSEQ multiplex PCR; TCRdb's copy keeps in-frame clones and lacks some. The sample gives about 69,000 clones, over 65% of which show up once; about 3% is in the top ten. The CDR3 is 15 amino acids. Trimming stripped 4 bases from V and 0 bases from J, with 11 bases between. CDR1 is SGDLS and CDR2 is YYNGEE in the germline V gene. The sequenced sample was PBMCs. The chain carries TRBV9 and TRBJ2-1; D gene uncertain. The clonotype was recovered from a woman between 50 and 59 years old with lung cancer. In DNA form, the CDR3 reads TGTGCCAGCAGCTCGACTCAGAGCTCCTACAATGAGCAGTTCTTC. It encodes CASSSTQSSYNEQFF.